These T cell receptor beta chains were read from a single sample in a study of cytomegalovirus exposure and HLA in healthy donors. Clones were sequenced by immunoSEQ multiplex PCR, and TCRdb holds only the in-frame ones, with some missing. The table includes about 160,000 clones, 76% detected once. Sequencing used PBMCs. The source of these receptors is a man in his fifties or sixties in good health and CMV-seronegative. The CDR3 runs from the conserved cysteine through the conserved F or W. A D gene is named only where the DNA matches it firmly. Rows give clone size only sometimes, using once, few, many, or a class for an expanded clone.

J gene | clone size | CDR3 length | D gene | V gene | CDR3 DNA | CDR3 protein
TRBJ1-4 | . | 15 | . | TRBV19 | TGTGCCAGTAAAAGGGGCCTCGTACCTAATGAAAAACTGTTTTTT | CASKRGLVPNEKLFF
TRBJ2-2 | . | 16 | TRBD2 | TRBV7-9 | TGTTCCAGCAGCCGTCCCGGCGGGGGGTACACCGGGGAGCTGTTTTTT | CSSSRPGGGYTGELFF
TRBJ1-1 | . | 13 | . | TRBV25-1 | TGTGCCAGCAGTGAATATTTCGCAGTTGCTGCTTTCTTT | CASSEYFAVAAFF
TRBJ2-1 | once | 16 | TRBD2 | TRBV18 | TGTGCCAGCTCACCATTACGGCTAGCGGAGACCAATGAGCAGTTCTTC | CASSPLRLAETNEQFF
TRBJ2-6 | . | 13 | TRBD1 | TRBV29-1 | TGCAGCGTGGGGACAGTTCAGGCCAACGTCCTGACTTTC | CSVGTVQANVLTF
TRBJ1-2 | . | 14 | TRBD1 | TRBV7-2 | TGTGCCAGCAGGGTCACACAGGGGATCTATGGCTACACCTTC | CASRVTQGIYGYTF
TRBJ1-4 | . | 15 | . | TRBV2 | TGTGCCAGCAGGAGGGGGGGGAGAGGGTCCGAAAAACTGTTTTTT | CASRRGGRGSEKLFF
TRBJ2-3 | . | 15 | TRBD2 | TRBV19 | TGTGCCAGTAGTAGTTCTAGCGGGGGACGAGATACGCAGTATTTT | CASSSSSGGRDTQYF
TRBJ1-6 | . | 14 | . | TRBV10-3 | TGTGCCATTAGAAGGCAGGGGCCGAATTCACCCCTCCACTTT | CAIRRQGPNSPLHF
TRBJ2-7 | . | 19 | TRBD2 | TRBV18 | TGTGCCAGCTCACCATGGGGGGGAAGGACATCTGAACCCACCTACGAGCAGTACTTC | CASSPWGGRTSEPTYEQYF
TRBJ2-4 | . | 16 | TRBD1 | TRBV7-2 | TGTGCCAGCAGCCTACGACAGGGGTTAACCAAAAACATTCAGTACTTC | CASSLRQGLTKNIQYF
TRBJ1-4 | . | 14 | . | TRBV4-1 | TGCGCCAGCAGCCAGATTGGGAGGGCGGAAAAACTGTTTTTT | CASSQIGRAEKLFF
TRBJ2-7 | . | 16 | . | TRBV21-1 | TGTGCCAGCAGCAAAGGGGATAGCCGGGAGGTCCACGAGCAGTACTTC | CASSKGDSREVHEQYF
TRBJ2-1 | once | 14 | . | TRBV6-5 | TGTGCCAGCAGTTACTCGCGACTAGTCCGGGAGCAGTTCTTC | CASSYSRLVREQFF
TRBJ2-2 | . | 18 | . | TRBV30 | TGTGCCATTCAGGCGTGGGGGCTAGCCGGGGTGAACACCGGGGAGCTGTTTTTT | CAIQAWGLAGVNTGELFF
TRBJ2-7 | . | 14 | TRBD1 | TRBV25-1 | TGTGCCAGCAGTGAATGGGGACAGACCTACGAGCAGTACTTC | CASSEWGQTYEQYF
TRBJ2-3 | . | 14 | TRBD2 | TRBV7-8 | TGTGCCAGCAGCCAGGGACCTAGCGGAAATACGCAGTATTTT | CASSQGPSGNTQYF
TRBJ1-2 | . | 11 | . | TRBV29-1 | TGCAGCGTTCCCCCCAGTTATGGCTACACCTTC | CSVPPSYGYTF
TRBJ2-2 | few | 18 | TRBD2 | TRBV7-2 | TGTGCCAGCAGCTTGGGACTAGCGGGAGCGGGGTTTCCCGGGGAGCTGTTTTTT | CASSLGLAGAGFPGELFF
TRBJ2-7 | . | 14 | TRBD1 | TRBV6-6 | TGTGCCAGCACCCCGACAGGGCCCATCTCCGAGCAGTACTTC | CASTPTGPISEQYF
TRBJ2-7 | . | 18 | TRBD2 | TRBV7-9 | TGTGCCAGCAGCTTAGCGCGGGCTAGCGGGGCGAGCTCCTACGAGCAGTACTTC | CASSLARASGASSYEQYF
TRBJ2-5 | . | 13 | . | TRBV11-2 | TGTGCCAGCAGCTTAAACTCCCAAGAGACCCAGTACTTC | CASSLNSQETQYF
TRBJ1-1 | few | 14 | TRBD1 | TRBV5-1 | TGCGCCAGCAACCCCGGACAGGGGGCGACTAGAGCTTTCTTT | CASNPGQGATRAFF
TRBJ2-3 | . | 15 | . | TRBV29-1 | TGCAGCGTTGAAGTCAGGGGAGATTGGAAGGATACGCAGTATTTT | CSVEVRGDWKDTQYF
TRBJ1-2 | . | 15 | . | TRBV30 | TGTGCCTGGAGTCCCGGGCAGGGATGGGGCCATGGCTACACCTTC | CAWSPGQGWGHGYTF
TRBJ2-3 | few | 16 | TRBD2 | TRBV9 | TGTGCCAGCAGCGTGGGCGGGACTAGCTTCACAGATACGCAGTATTTT | CASSVGGTSFTDTQYF
TRBJ2-1 | . | 14 | TRBD2 | TRBV6-5 | TGTGCCAGCACTTCTAGCGGGGACATCAATGAGCAGTTCTTC | CASTSSGDINEQFF
TRBJ2-7 | . | 15 | TRBD2 | TRBV6-5 | TGTGCCAGCAGTTACGGGGCCAGCGGGGCCTACGAGCAGTACTTC | CASSYGASGAYEQYF
TRBJ2-1 | . | 17 | TRBD2 | TRBV28 | TGTGCCAGCAACACTCAACAGGGGACTAGCGGGGGCAATGAGCAGTTCTTC | CASNTQQGTSGGNEQFF
TRBJ1-2 | . | 14 | TRBD1 | TRBV7-2 | TGTGCCAGCAGCCAAGGACAGGGAATCGGTGGCTACACCTTC | CASSQGQGIGGYTF
TRBJ1-5 | few | 14 | . | TRBV5-1 | TGCGCCAGCAGCGCCTCAGGGGGCAATCAGCCCCAGCATTTT | CASSASGGNQPQHF
TRBJ2-1 | . | 16 | . | TRBV5-1 | TGCGCCAGCAGCCCCTTTAGAGTAGGCAGGGCCAATGAGCAGTTCTTC | CASSPFRVGRANEQFF
TRBJ2-1 | few | 17 | TRBD2 | TRBV7-9 | TGTGCCAGCAGCTCCCATAGGTTAGGCGGGAGCCACAATGAGCAGTTCTTC | CASSSHRLGGSHNEQFF
TRBJ2-3 | . | 15 | TRBD1 | TRBV9 | TGTGCCAGCAGCGTAGGGACAGGGAGCACAGATACGCAGTATTTT | CASSVGTGSTDTQYF
TRBJ2-5 | . | 16 | . | TRBV19 | TGTGCCAGTAGTATTGACGATACGGGGTATCGGGAGACCCAGTACTTC | CASSIDDTGYRETQYF
TRBJ2-7 | few | 14 | TRBD1 | TRBV5-4 | TGTGCCAGCAGATCTCGACAGGGCGAATACGAGCAGTACTTC | CASRSRQGEYEQYF
TRBJ1-5 | . | 12 | . | TRBV29-1 | TGCAGCGCCGCCAGGGGCAATCAGCCCCAGCATTTT | CSAARGNQPQHF
TRBJ1-4 | . | 17 | . | TRBV5-4 | TGTGCCAGCAGCTTGGCCGGGCAGGGGCCCCTTAATGAAAAACTGTTTTTT | CASSLAGQGPLNEKLFF
TRBJ2-2 | . | 16 | TRBD2 | TRBV7-2 | TGTGCCAGCAGCTCCCGGACTAGCGGGATCTCCGGGGAGCTGTTTTTT | CASSSRTSGISGELFF